The entry below gives a single TCR beta chain sequence along with its context. The CDR3 consists of 11 residues. The germline CDR1 and CDR2 sequences are MNHEY and SMNVEV (reference sequence). Trimming removed 7 bases at V and 10 bases at J, with 13 bases between. This sample was included in a study of shared clonotypes between healthy human individuals. CD45RO+ cells were combined with CCR7-negative CD45RA+ TemRA cells to form CD8 memory. The assay was immunoSEQ multiplex PCR, and TCRdb's table has in-frame clones only and misses some. The table records roughly 660,000 clones, less than 95% of them present only once.

The chain is built from TRBV27 and TRBJ1-2; perhaps TRBD1 as D (6 bases). The receptor was derived from a man between 18 and 29 years old in good health. Some clones in this sample may be carry-over from other donors' samples. The sequenced sample consisted of memory CD8+ T cells from PBMCs. Stated subset: CD45RO+ cells pooled with CCR7-negative TemRA cells. The CDR3 is CASKQGIVYTF. Written as DNA, the CDR3 is TGTGCCAGCAAGCAGGGGATAGTCTACACCTTC.